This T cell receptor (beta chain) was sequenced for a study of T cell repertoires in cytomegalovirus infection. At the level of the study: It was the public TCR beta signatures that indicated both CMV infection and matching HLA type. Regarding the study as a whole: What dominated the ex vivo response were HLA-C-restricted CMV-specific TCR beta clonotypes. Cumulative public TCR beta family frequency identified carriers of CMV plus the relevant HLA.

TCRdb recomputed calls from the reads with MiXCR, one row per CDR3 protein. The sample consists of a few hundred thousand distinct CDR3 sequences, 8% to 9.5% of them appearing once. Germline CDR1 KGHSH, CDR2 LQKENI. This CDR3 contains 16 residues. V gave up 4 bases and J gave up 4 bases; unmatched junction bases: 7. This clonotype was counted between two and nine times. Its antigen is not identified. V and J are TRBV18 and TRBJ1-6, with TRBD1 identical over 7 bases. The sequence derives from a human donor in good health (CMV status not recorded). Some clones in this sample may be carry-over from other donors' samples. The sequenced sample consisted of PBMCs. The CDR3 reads CASSRQGSGYNSPLHF. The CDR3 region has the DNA TGTGCCAGCTCACGACAGGGAAGCGGGTATAATTCACCCCTCCACTTT.